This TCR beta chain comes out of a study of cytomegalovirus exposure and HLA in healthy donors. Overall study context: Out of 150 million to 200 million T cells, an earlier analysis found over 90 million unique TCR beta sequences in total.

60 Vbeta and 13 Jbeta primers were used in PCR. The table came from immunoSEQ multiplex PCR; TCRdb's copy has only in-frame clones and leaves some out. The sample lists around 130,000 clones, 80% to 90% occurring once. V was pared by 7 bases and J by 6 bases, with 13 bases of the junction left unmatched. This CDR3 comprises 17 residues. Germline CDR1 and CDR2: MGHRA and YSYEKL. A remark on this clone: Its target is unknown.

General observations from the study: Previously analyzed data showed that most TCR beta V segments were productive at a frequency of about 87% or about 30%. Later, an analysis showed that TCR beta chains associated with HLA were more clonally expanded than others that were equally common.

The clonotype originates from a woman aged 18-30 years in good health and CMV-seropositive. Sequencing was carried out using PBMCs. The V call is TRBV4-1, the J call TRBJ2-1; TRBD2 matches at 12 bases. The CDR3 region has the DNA TGCGCCAGCACCCCACGAGCTAGCGGGGGGGCTAGCAATGAGCAGTTCTTC. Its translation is CASTPRASGGASNEQFF.